The sequence of this TCR beta chain was determined in a study of molecular identifiers for immune sequencing clone quantification. One entry per CDR3 protein results from TCRdb running MiXCR on the PCR reads. The sample yields 460,000 or so distinct CDR3 sequences, around 23% seen once. On this clonotype: The junction and the germline gene differ at one end; a read error may be behind it.

Germline V CDR1 and CDR2: SGHDT, YYEEEE. The CDR3 runs to 13 residues. The TCR comes from a human donor in good health. Some libraries in this study had Jurkat cell RNA spiked in. The genes are TRBV5-6 and TRBJ1-5; D may be TRBD1 (6 bases). The sample taken for sequencing was naive CD8+ T cells from blood, with Jurkat cell RNA spiked in. Subset indicated: FACS-sorted CD8+CD4-CCR7+CD45RA+ naive T cells. The CDR3 reads CAGSQRQDQPQHF. The CDR3 region has the DNA TGTGCCGGCAGCCAAAGACAGGATCAGCCCCAGCATTTT. The variable domain in full, completed from reference TRBV5-6 and TRBJ1-5, reads DAGVTQSPTHLIKTRGQQVTLRCSPKSGHDTVSWYQQALGQGPQFIFQYYEEEERQRGNFPDRFSGHQFPNYSSELNVNALLLGDSALYLCAGSQRQDQPQHFGDGTRLSIL.